This T cell receptor beta chain was observed in a study of early T cells in non-severe SARS-CoV-2 infection. Study context: The chains were unpaired, and the sequenced material was bulk RNA from unsorted whole blood.

V was trimmed by 0 bases and J by 2 bases, leaving 9 bases between them. The CDR3 is 14 residues long. Germline values: CDR1 DFQATT, CDR2 SNEGSKA (reference sequence). The TCR library protocol was used to attach unique molecular identifiers. These identifiers were attached to individual cDNA molecules. MiXCR was run by TCRdb on the 5' RACE reads, yielding one entry per CDR3 protein. The top ten hold roughly 6% of the sample, which has 55,000 to 70,000 distinct CDR3 sequences, 11% seen once. Broader study findings: Anti-spike CD8 responses were favored by VDJdb matching, which missed private and CD4 specificities.

As to this clonotype: Its antigen remains unknown.

The TCR comes from an adult who was a healthcare worker with PCR-confirmed SARS-CoV-2 infection or an uninfected control (not recorded which). Input material: whole blood. This chain connects TRBV20-1 to TRBJ2-3, with D uncertain. CDR3 nucleotides: TGCAGTGCTAGAGAGGCGGCCAACACAGATACGCAGTATTTT. Residues: CSAREAANTDTQYF.